Included here is one T cell receptor (beta chain) sequence, with context. Its antigen remains unknown. V was clipped by 2 bases and J by 1 base, with 5 bases between them. The germline V gene encodes CDR1 SGHAT and CDR2 FQNNGV. The CDR3 length is 13 residues. From PBMCs, CD4+ and CD8+ T cells were sorted. The sample is drawn from a study of CD8+ T cells in alopecia areata. Overall study: Tofacitinib continued for 6 to 18 months and was then withheld for 6 months. Regarding the study as a whole: More clonal than normal scalp was lesional scalp, particularly alopecia totalis/universalis.

After isolation, RNA underwent reverse transcription to generate cDNA as the sequencing template. The method was immunoSEQ multiplex PCR; TCRdb's version includes in-frame clones alone and lacks a portion of them. The data contain about 130,000 clones, around 49% of them singletons. The source of this sequence is a human donor with alopecia areata. The V gene is TRBV11-2, the J gene TRBJ2-5, with D uncertain. The source material was CD8+ T cells sorted from blood, sampled at week 0. The CDR3 loop is CASSLSSQETQYF. CDR3 nucleotide sequence: TGTGCCAGCAGCTTAAGTAGCCAAGAGACCCAGTACTTC.